The T cell receptor (beta chain) described here comes from a study of OX40 agonist ivuxolimab in advanced cancers. Sequencing used immunoSEQ multiplex PCR; TCRdb keeps in-frame clones, though not all of them. The sample contains 70,000 to 80,000 clones, over 85% of which appear only once. Germline V gives CDR1 LNHDA, CDR2 SQIVND (reference sequence). Trimming shortened V by 4 bases and J by 7 bases, and 13 bases separated the two germline ends. The CDR3 has 14 residues. The source of this sequence is an adult with an advanced solid tumor such as melanoma, head and neck, liver or kidney cancer. The genes are TRBV19 and TRBJ2-2; a weak D match, TRBD2 (5 bases). The specimen was CD4+ or CD8+ T cells sorted from blood, collected in a trial of the OX40 agonist ivuxolimab. CDR3 amino acids: CASSTRGSVGELFF. In DNA form, the CDR3 reads TGTGCCAGTAGTACAAGAGGGTCCGTCGGGGAGCTGTTTTTT.